This T cell receptor (beta chain) is drawn from a study of T cells in Graves' hyperthyroidism and ophthalmopathy. Fresh 10 ml peripheral blood yielded PBMCs. Study-level findings and limits: Most thyroid clonotypes expanded above 0.001 appeared in blood too.

This clonotype was detected only a few times. Its cognate antigen is unknown. Amplified regions were TCR beta CDR3 sequences from RNA transcripts. With the HTBI primer set, the TCR CDR3 went through a first round of RT-PCR. TCRdb ran MiXCR on the multiplex PCR reads and lists one entry per CDR3 protein. The sample has roughly 170,000 distinct CDR3 sequences, about 18% seen once. The sequenced sample was blood. The sequence derives from a woman in her forties or fifties with Graves' hyperthyroidism.

The CDR3 DNA is TGTGCCAGCAGCAATATACGGGTTGGCAATCAGCCCCAGCATTTT. It yields the protein CASSNIRVGNQPQHF. This sequence joins TRBV2 and TRBJ1-5; D gene ambiguous. V was trimmed by 6 bases and J by 2 bases, leaving 14 bases between them. Germline lookup yields CDR1 SNHLY and CDR2 FYNNEI. The CDR3 extends over 15 amino acids. Drawing the rest from reference TRBV2 and TRBJ1-5, the complete variable domain is EPEVTQTPSHQVTQMGQEVILRCVPISNHLYFYWYRQILGQKVEFLVSFYNNEISEKSEIFDDQFSVERPDGSNFTLKIRSTKLEDSAMYFCASSNIRVGNQPQHFGDGTRLSIL.